This entry describes one T cell receptor (beta chain). The sample originates from a study of OX40 agonist ivuxolimab in advanced cancers. This CDR3 is 15 amino acids long. Germline-derived CDR1 and CDR2 are SGHAT and FQNNGV. The ends lost 1 base at V and 2 bases at J; junction bases unmatched: 4. This table comes from immunoSEQ multiplex PCR, and its TCRdb copy is limited to in-frame clones, with some not included. Among about 15,000 clones, 80% to 95% were seen once, and the ten largest hold roughly 7.6%. Sequenced material: CD4+ or CD8+ T cells sorted from blood, taken in a trial of the OX40 agonist ivuxolimab. The chain is built from TRBV11-2 and TRBJ2-7, with 8 bases matching TRBD2. The source of this sequence is an adult with an advanced solid tumor such as melanoma, head and neck, liver or kidney cancer. The CDR3 region is CASSLGGGGTYEQYF. The CDR3 DNA follows: TGTGCCAGCAGCTTAGGTGGCGGGGGGACCTACGAGCAGTACTTC.